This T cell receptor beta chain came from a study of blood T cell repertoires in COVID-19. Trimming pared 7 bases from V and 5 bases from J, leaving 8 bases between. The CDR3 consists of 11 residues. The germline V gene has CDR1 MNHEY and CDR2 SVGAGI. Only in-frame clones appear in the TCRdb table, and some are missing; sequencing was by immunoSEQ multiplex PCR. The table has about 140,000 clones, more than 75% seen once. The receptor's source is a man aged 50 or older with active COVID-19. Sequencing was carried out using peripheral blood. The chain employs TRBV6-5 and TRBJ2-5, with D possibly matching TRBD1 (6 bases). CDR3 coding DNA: TGTGCCAGCACCAGGGGCGAGACCCAGTACTTC. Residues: CASTRGETQYF.